This T cell receptor beta chain derives from a study of low-dose radiotherapy and immunotherapy resistance in tumors. First-strand cDNA used TRAV- and TRBV-specific primers, covering alpha and beta chains. For amplifying TCRs, the PCR ran for 20 to 25 cycles with Phusion, which was used together with a constant-region primer and the adapter on the V primers. By in vitro transcription, the isolated mRNA was amplified. Using its own MiXCR run on the reads, TCRdb lists one record per CDR3 protein. The sample lists about 97,000 distinct CDR3 sequences, around 20% seen once, with approximately 4% in the top ten. This CDR3 contains 17 residues. V gave up 4 bases and J gave up 2 bases; unmatched junction bases: 8. Germline assignment: CDR1 SGHTA and CDR2 FQGNSA. The time point was: after trial treatment. The treatment is: LDRT plus nivolumab, ipilimumab, low-dose cyclophosphamide and aspirin (RACIN trial).

This clonotype has ten or more counts. The input for sequencing was PBMCs, taken after low-dose radiotherapy plus immunotherapy. The TCR comes from a male donor with prostate cancer. V gene TRBV7-2 combines with J gene TRBJ2-3; 11 nucleotides align to TRBD2. CDR3 loop: CASSSPSGGKFTDTQYF. Here the CDR3 DNA reads TGTGCCAGCAGCTCCCCTAGCGGGGGGAAGTTCACAGATACGCAGTATTTT.